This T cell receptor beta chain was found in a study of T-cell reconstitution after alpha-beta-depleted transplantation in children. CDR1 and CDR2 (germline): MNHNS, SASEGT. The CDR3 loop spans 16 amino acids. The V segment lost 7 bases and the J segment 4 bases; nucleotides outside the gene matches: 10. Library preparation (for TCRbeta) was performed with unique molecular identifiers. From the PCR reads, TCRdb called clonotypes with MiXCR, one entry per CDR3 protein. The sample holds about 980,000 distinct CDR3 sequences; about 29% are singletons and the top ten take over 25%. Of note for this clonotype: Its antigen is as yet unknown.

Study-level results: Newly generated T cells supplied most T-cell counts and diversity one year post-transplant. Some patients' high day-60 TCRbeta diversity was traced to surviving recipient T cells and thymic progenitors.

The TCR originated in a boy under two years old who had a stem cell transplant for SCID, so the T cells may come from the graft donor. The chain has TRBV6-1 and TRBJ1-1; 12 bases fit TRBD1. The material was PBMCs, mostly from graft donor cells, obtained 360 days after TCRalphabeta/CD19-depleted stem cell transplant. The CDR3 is CASIQTGQGASTEAFF. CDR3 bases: TGTGCCAGCATTCAAACGGGACAGGGGGCGTCCACTGAAGCTTTCTTT.